One T cell receptor beta chain is described in this entry. This sample is part of a study of OX40 agonist ivuxolimab in advanced cancers. Some clones are missing from TCRdb's copy, which holds only in-frame ones; the method was immunoSEQ multiplex PCR. The sample has tens of thousands of clones; 84% are singletons. The germline V gene encodes CDR1 MDHEN and CDR2 SYDVKM. J lost 7 bases, V lost 6 bases, and 14 bases had no gene match. The CDR3 loop spans 16 amino acids. This sequence joins TRBV28 and TRBJ2-1; 8 bases line up with TRBD2. The origin of this receptor is an adult with an advanced solid tumor such as melanoma, head and neck, liver or kidney cancer. The sequencing used CD4+ or CD8+ T cells sorted from blood, collected in a trial of the OX40 agonist ivuxolimab. CDR3 bases: TGTGCCAGCAGAACACCGGGACTAGTGACGAGGAATGAGCAGTTCTTC. This gives the protein CASRTPGLVTRNEQFF.